The 26 T cell receptor beta chains below all came from one sample that was sequenced in a study of STAT5B mutations in CD4+ large granular lymphocyte leukemia. TCRdb's table, derived via immunoSEQ multiplex PCR, lists solely in-frame clones and lacks some. The table lists more than 30,000 clones, around 80% of them singletons, with about 2% in the top ten. The sample comprised CD4+ T cells from blood buffy coats. The receptors were sampled from a human donor in good health.

This clone was found a few times. The gene calls are TRBV28 and TRBJ1-2; D gene unclear. The germline V gene encodes CDR1 MDHEN and CDR2 SYDVKM. Trimming removed 3 bases at V and 6 bases at J, with 14 bases between. There are 14 residues in the CDR3. CDR3 loop: CASSLARTVDGYTF. The DNA for the CDR3 is TGTGCCAGCAGTTTGGCTCGGACGGTGGATGGCTACACCTTC.

This sequence joins TRBV30 and TRBJ1-2, with 11 bases that match TRBD1. This CDR3 has 17 amino acids. Germline assignment: CDR1 GTSNPN and CDR2 SVGIG (reference sequence). V shed 4 bases and J 0 bases; nucleotides not matched to a gene: 10. The CDR3 coding sequence is TGTGCCTGGACCCGAAAAGGACAGGGGGCCTCTAACTATGGCTACACCTTC. Translated: CAWTRKGQGASNYGYTF.

The chain employs TRBV6-5 and TRBJ2-3, with a tentative D call TRBD1 (5 bases). Per the germline V gene, CDR1 is MNHEY and CDR2 is SVGAGI. The CDR3 runs 12 residues. V was clipped by 4 bases and J by 6 bases, with 8 bases between them. The CDR3 DNA is TGTGCCAGCAGTTCCTCAGGGGATACGCAGTATTTT. It specifies CASSSSGDTQYF.

This chain links TRBV6-4 with TRBJ1-6; D is ambiguous. V lost 4 bases, J lost 6 bases, and 10 bases lay in between. Germline-derived CDR1 and CDR2 are MRHNA and SNTAGT. The CDR3 sequence is 14 residues long. The DNA for the CDR3 is TGTGCCAGCAGTGGTCGGCAGGTTAATTCACCCCTCCACTTT. It specifies CASSGRQVNSPLHF.

This clone was counted only a few times. The rearrangement links TRBV29-1 to TRBJ1-4; 10 nucleotides line up with TRBD1. There are 14 residues in the CDR3. Trimming removed 6 bases from V and 4 bases from J; junction bases left unmatched: 5. CDR1 SQVTM and CDR2 ANQGSEA come from the germline V gene. CDR3 amino acids: CSVLGTGDNEKLFF. Here the CDR3 DNA reads TGCAGCGTCCTCGGGACAGGGGATAATGAAAAACTGTTTTTT.

This chain uses TRBV10-3 with TRBJ2-1; D perhaps matches TRBD1 (6 bases). This CDR3 is built from 17 residues. Between the trimmed V and J ends, which lost 5 bases and 9 bases, there was a span of 26 bases. Per the germline V gene, CDR1 is ENHRY and CDR2 is SYGVKD. The CDR3 spells CAISPTTRVQGRSEQFF. CDR3 nucleotide sequence: TGTGCCATCAGTCCAACCACCAGGGTACAGGGTCGAAGTGAGCAGTTCTTC.

V usage is TRBV5-1 and J usage is TRBJ2-3; D may be TRBD1 (5 bases). The germline V gene encodes CDR1 SGHRS and CDR2 YFSETQ. This CDR3 spans 15 amino acids. The V and J ends lost 0 bases and 6 bases respectively, with 14 bases between them. CDR3 residues: CASSLAGQGWDTQYF. In DNA form, the CDR3 reads TGCGCCAGCAGCTTGGCTGGGCAGGGATGGGATACGCAGTATTTT.

Details on this clone: This sample also contains other DNA sequences that code for the same CDR3. This chain uses TRBV30 with TRBJ1-2, with 7 bases that match TRBD1. Germline values: CDR1 GTSNPN, CDR2 SVGIG (reference sequence). There are 13 residues in the CDR3. Germline trimming cut 0 bases from V and 6 bases from J; bases unmatched to any gene: 4. The CDR3, as DNA: TGTGCCTGGAGTGTACGTCAGGGGGATGGCTACACCTTC. Its translation is CAWSVRQGDGYTF.

This chain connects TRBV7-8 to TRBJ2-7; D remains ambiguous. Per germline, CDR1 SGHVS and CDR2 FQNEAQ. The V gene lost 0 bases and the J gene lost 10 bases, with 10 bases spanning the gap. CDR3 size: 12 residues. The CDR3 loop reads CASSLAERRQYF. CDR3 nucleotide sequence: TGTGCCAGCAGCTTAGCGGAAAGGAGACAGTACTTC.

This clone was counted a few times. V and J are TRBV15 and TRBJ1-5; maybe TRBD1 (5 bases). CDR1 and CDR2 from the germline V gene are LNHNV and YYDKDF (reference sequence). Trimming took off 1 base at V and 5 bases at J, with 12 bases between the two ends. The CDR3 covers 15 residues. The DNA of the CDR3 is TGTGCCACCAGCAGAGTCGGTCAGGGTCATCAGCCCCAGCATTTT. Residues: CATSRVGQGHQPQHF.

The J gene is TRBJ1-5, the V gene TRBV2; unclear D gene. The V gene's germline CDR1 is SNHLY and CDR2 FYNNEI. Between the trimmed V and J ends, which lost 5 bases and 2 bases, there was a span of 10 bases. CDR3 length: 14 residues. CDR3 in DNA: TGTGCCAGCAGTAGGACGCAAGGCAATCAGCCCCAGCATTTT. Amino acids: CASSRTQGNQPQHF.

This clone appeared a few times. This rearrangement joins TRBV19 to TRBJ2-7, with 10 nucleotides matching TRBD1. Looked up from germline, CDR1 is LNHDA and CDR2 is SQIVND (reference sequence). The CDR3 loop spans 13 amino acids. V lost 5 bases, J lost 3 bases, and 1 base stayed unmatched. CDR3 loop: CASSGQGVYEQYF. Here the CDR3 DNA reads TGTGCCAGTAGTGGACAGGGGGTCTACGAGCAGTACTTC.

This chain joins TRBV28 and TRBJ2-7; 8 nucleotides match TRBD2. The CDR3 extends over 15 amino acids. Germline loops: CDR1 MDHEN, CDR2 SYDVKM. V shed 2 bases, J shed 5 bases, and the junction held 8 bases outside the gene matches. CDR3 nucleotide sequence: TGTGCCAGCAGTTTAAAGGGTAGCGGGAACCACGAGCAGTACTTC. As protein: CASSLKGSGNHEQYF.

V gene TRBV6-5 combines with J gene TRBJ2-3, with TRBD1 matching over 8 bases. The CDR3 has 15 residues. Germline V gives CDR1 MNHEY, CDR2 SVGAGI. The junction had 6 bases not matched to a gene; V was cut back by 5 bases and J by 2 bases. The CDR3 region is CASSTDRGYTDTQYF. The DNA for the CDR3 is TGTGCCAGCAGTACAGACAGGGGCTACACAGATACGCAGTATTTT.

In this sample, this clone turned up once. This sequence joins TRBV27 and TRBJ2-1; 7 nucleotides align to TRBD2. The V gene's germline CDR1 is MNHEY and CDR2 SMNVEV (reference sequence). The junction had 8 bases not matched to a gene; V was cut back by 6 bases and J by 0 bases. The CDR3 loop spans 16 amino acids. The CDR3 region is CASSQTGGGSYNEQFF. CDR3 DNA: TGTGCCAGCAGCCAAACAGGCGGGGGCTCCTACAATGAGCAGTTCTTC.

The CDR3 DNA follows: TGTGCCAGCAGTGAGCAGGGCGGAGGGACAGATACGCAGTATTTT. Translating it yields CASSEQGGGTDTQYF. This chain uses TRBV6-4 with TRBJ2-3; possibly TRBD2 for D (6 bases). The CDR3 runs to 15 residues. Germline lookup yields CDR1 MRHNA and CDR2 SNTAGT. The V gene lost 3 bases and the J gene lost 3 bases, with 13 bases spanning the gap.

The genes are TRBV18 and TRBJ1-1; D might be TRBD1 (5 bases). The CDR3 is 16 amino acids. The germline CDR1 and CDR2 sequences are KGHSH and LQKENI. Trimming took 0 bases from V and 5 from J, leaving 16 bases between them. Here the CDR3 reads CASSPPSSRVRTEAFF. CDR3 bases: TGTGCCAGCTCACCACCTTCTAGCAGGGTTCGGACTGAAGCTTTCTTT.

The chain uses TRBV4-3 and TRBJ2-1, with a tentative D call TRBD1 (6 bases). The germline CDR1 and CDR2 sequences are LGHNA and YSLEER. The CDR3 consists of 15 residues. The V gene lost 1 base and the J gene lost 4 bases, with 11 bases spanning the gap. The CDR3 nucleotides are TGCGCCAGCAGCCAAGGGGCAGGGGCGTACAATGAGCAGTTCTTC. It translates to CASSQGAGAYNEQFF.

The chain recombines TRBV7-2 with TRBJ2-6; 7 bases agree with TRBD1. Trimming removed 4 bases from V and 4 bases from J; junction bases left unmatched: 4. Germline CDR1 reads SGHTA; CDR2 reads FQGNSA. The length of the CDR3 is 15 residues. The CDR3 nucleotides are TGTGCCAGCAGCTCGCGACAGGGCGGGGCCAACGTCCTGACTTTC. Amino acids: CASSSRQGGANVLTF.

CDR3 bases: TGCAGCGTTGAAAGCGGGCAGTTCCTCACAGATACGCAGTATTTT. This codes for CSVESGQFLTDTQYF. The chain has TRBV29-1 and TRBJ2-3, with D perhaps TRBD2 (6 bases). The CDR3 extends over 15 amino acids. V was trimmed by 2 bases and J by 2 bases, leaving 14 bases between them. CDR1 SQVTM and CDR2 ANQGSEA come from the germline V gene.

The chain links TRBV29-1 to TRBJ2-1; 12 nucleotides align to TRBD2. V was clipped by 4 bases and J by 8 bases; unmatched bases: 3. CDR3 length: 13 amino acids. Germline values: CDR1 SQVTM, CDR2 ANQGSEA. The CDR3 region has the DNA TGCAGCGTTGGGCTAGCGGGGGGGTATGAGCAGTTCTTC. This encodes CSVGLAGGYEQFF.

The genes are TRBV28 and TRBJ2-7; 7 bases map to TRBD1. The CDR3 totals 14 residues. Germline V gene data show CDR1 as MDHEN and CDR2 as SYDVKM. The ends lost 5 bases at V and 4 bases at J; junction bases unmatched: 8. This chain's CDR3 is CASSLARGLYEQYF. The CDR3 nucleotides read TGTGCCAGCAGTCTTGCCAGGGGGTTATACGAGCAGTACTTC.

The V gene is TRBV28, the J gene TRBJ2-5; unclear D gene. Trimming removed 4 bases at V and 2 bases at J, with 14 bases between. The germline V gene has CDR1 MDHEN and CDR2 SYDVKM. The CDR3 has 15 residues. The CDR3 DNA reads TGTGCCAGCAGTTCCCCCCGAACGGTTCAAGAGACCCAGTACTTC. Amino acids: CASSSPRTVQETQYF.

CDR3: CASSPQVLAINEQFF. The DNA for the CDR3 is TGTGCCAGCAGCCCTCAGGTGCTAGCGATCAATGAGCAGTTCTTC. This chain connects TRBV7-9 to TRBJ2-1; a weak D match, TRBD2 (6 bases). The CDR3 is 15 residues long. V lost 5 bases and J 6 bases, leaving 17 bases between the germline ends. Germline V gene data show CDR1 as SEHNR and CDR2 as FQNEAQ (reference sequence). The entire variable domain, with the rest obtained from reference TRBV7-9 and TRBJ2-1, is as follows: DTGVSQNPRHKITKRGQNVTFRCDPISEHNRLYWYRQTLGQGPEFLTYFQNEAQLEKSRLLSDRFSAERPKGSFSTLEIQRTEQGDSAMYLCASSPQVLAINEQFFGPGTRLTVL.

This chain joins TRBV27 and TRBJ2-3; maybe TRBD2 (6 bases). Germline V gene sequence: CDR1 MNHEY, CDR2 SMNVEV (reference sequence). V gave up 5 bases and J gave up 0 bases, with 18 bases separating them. The CDR3 has 17 residues. CDR3 bases: TGTGCCAGCAGTCCCCGCGGGACCAGAACTAGCACAGATACGCAGTATTTT. This encodes CASSPRGTRTSTDTQYF.

The chain couples TRBV7-9 to TRBJ2-7; D tentatively fits TRBD1 or TRBD2 (5 bases each). This CDR3 spans 14 amino acids. CDR1 is SEHNR, CDR2 FQNEAQ, per germline (reference sequence). V shed 4 bases and J shed 5 bases, with 15 bases lying between them. CDR3 in DNA: TGTGCCAGCAGCTCCGACCTACTGGGGGACGAGCAGTACTTC. Translation: CASSSDLLGDEQYF.